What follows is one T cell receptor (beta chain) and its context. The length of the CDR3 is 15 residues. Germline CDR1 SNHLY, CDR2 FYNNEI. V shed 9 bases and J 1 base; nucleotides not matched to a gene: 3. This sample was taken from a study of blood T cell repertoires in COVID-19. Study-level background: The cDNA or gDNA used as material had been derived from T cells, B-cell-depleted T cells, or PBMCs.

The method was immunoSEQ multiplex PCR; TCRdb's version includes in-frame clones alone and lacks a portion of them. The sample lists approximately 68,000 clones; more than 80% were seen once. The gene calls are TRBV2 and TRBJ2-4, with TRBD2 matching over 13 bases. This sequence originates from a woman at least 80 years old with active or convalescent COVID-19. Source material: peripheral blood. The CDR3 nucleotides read TGTGCCAGGGGACTAGCGGGGAATGCCAAAAACATTCAGTACTTC. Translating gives CARGLAGNAKNIQYF.